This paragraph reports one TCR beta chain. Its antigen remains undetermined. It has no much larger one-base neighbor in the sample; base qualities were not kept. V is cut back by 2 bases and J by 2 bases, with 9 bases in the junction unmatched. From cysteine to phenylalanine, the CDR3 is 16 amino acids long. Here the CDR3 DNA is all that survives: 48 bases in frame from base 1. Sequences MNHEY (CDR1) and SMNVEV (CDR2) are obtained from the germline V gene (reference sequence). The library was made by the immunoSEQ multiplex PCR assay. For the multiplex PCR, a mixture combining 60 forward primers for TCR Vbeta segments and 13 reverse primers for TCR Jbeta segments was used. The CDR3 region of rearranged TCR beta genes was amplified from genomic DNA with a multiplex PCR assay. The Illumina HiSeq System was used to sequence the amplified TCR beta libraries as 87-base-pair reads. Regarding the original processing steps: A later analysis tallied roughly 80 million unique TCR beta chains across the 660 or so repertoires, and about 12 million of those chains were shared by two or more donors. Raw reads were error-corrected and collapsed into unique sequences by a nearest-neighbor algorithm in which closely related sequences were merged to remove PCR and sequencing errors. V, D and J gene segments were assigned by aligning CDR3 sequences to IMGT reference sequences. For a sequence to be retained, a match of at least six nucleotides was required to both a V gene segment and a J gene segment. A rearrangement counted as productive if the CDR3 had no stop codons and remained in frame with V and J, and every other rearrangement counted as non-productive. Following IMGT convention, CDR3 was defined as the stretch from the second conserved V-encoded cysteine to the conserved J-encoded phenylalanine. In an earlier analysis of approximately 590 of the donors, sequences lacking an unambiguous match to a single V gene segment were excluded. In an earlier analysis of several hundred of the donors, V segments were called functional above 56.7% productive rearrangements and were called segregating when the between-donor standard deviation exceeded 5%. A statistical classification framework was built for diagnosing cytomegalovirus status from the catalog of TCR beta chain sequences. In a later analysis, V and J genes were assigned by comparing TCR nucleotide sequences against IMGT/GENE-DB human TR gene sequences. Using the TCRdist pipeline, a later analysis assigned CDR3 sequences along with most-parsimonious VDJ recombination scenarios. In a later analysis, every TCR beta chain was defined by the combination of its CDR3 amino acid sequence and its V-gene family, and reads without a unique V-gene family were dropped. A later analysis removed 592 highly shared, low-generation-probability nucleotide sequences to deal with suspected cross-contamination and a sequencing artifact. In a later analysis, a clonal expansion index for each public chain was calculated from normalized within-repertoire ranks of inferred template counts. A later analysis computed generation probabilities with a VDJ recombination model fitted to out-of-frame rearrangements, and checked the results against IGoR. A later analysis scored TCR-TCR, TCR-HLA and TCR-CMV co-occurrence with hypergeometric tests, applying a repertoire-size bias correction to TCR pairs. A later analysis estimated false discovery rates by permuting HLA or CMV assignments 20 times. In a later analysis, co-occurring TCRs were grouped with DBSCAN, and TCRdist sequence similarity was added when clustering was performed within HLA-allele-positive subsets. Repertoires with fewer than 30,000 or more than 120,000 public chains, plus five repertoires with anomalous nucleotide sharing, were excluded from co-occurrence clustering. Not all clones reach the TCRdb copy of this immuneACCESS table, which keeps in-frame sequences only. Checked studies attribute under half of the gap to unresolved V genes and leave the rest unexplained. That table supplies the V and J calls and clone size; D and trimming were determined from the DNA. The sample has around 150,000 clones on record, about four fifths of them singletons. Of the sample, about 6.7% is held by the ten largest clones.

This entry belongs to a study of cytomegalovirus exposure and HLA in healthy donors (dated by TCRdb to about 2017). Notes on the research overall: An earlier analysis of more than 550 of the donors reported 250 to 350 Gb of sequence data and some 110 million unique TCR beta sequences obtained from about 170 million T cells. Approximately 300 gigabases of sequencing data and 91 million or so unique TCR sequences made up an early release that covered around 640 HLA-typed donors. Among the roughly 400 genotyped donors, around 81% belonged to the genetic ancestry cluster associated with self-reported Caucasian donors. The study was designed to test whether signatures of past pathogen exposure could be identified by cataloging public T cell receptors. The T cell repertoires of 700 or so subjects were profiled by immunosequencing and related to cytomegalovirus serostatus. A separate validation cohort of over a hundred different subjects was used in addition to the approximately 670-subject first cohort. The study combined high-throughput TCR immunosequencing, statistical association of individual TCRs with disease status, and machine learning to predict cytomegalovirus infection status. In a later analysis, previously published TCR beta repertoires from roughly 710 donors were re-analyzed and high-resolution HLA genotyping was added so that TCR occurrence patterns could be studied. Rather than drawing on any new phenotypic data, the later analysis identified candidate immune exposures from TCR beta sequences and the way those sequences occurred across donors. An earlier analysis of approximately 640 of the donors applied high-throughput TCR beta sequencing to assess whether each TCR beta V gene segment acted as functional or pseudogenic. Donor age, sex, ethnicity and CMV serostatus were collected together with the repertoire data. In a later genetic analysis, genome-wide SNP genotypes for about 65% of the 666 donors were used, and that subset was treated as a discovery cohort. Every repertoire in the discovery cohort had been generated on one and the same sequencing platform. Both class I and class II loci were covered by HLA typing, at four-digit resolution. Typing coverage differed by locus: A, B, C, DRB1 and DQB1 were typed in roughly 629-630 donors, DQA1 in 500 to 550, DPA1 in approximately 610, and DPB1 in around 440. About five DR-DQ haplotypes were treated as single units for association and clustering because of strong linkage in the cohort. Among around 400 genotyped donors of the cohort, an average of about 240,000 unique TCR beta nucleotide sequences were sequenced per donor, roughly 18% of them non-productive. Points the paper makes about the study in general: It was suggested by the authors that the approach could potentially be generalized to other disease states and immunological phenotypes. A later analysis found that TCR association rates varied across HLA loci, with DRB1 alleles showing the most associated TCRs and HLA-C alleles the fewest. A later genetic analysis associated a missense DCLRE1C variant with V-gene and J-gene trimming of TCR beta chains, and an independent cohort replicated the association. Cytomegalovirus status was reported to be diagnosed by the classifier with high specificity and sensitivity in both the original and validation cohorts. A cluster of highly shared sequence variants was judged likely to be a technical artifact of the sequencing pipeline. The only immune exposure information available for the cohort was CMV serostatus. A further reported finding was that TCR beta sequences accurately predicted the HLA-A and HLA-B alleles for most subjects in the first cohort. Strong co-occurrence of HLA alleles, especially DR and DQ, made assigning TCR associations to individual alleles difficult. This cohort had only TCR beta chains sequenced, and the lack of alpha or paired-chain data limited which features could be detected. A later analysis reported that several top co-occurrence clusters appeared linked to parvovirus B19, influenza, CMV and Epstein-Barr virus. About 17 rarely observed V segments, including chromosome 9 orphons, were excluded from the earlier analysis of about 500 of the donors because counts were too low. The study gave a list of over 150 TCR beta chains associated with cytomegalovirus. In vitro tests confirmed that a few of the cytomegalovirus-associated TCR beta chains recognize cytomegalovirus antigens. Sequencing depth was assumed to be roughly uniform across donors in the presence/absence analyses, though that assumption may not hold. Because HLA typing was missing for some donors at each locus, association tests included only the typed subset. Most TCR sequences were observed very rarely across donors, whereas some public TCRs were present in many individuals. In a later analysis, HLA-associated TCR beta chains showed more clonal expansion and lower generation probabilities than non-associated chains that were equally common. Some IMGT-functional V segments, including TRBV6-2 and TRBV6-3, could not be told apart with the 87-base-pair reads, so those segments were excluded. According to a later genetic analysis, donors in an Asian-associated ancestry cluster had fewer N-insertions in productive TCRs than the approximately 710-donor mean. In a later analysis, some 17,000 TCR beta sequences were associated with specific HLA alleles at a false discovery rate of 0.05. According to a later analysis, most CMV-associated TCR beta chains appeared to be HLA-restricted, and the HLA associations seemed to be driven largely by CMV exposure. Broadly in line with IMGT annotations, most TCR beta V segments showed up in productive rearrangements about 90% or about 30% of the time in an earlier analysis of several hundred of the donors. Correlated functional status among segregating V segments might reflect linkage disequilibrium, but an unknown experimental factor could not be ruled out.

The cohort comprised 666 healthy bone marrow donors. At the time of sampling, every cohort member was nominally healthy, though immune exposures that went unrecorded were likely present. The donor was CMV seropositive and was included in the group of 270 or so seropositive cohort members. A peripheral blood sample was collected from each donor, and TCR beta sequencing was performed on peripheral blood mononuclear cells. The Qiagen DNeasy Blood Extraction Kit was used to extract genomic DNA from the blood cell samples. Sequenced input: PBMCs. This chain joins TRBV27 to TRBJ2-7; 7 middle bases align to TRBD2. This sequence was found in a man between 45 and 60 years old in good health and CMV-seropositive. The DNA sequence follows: TGTGCCAGCAGTTTAGGGGAGCGGGGACTACCCTACGAGCAGTACTTC. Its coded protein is CASSLGERGLPYEQYF.